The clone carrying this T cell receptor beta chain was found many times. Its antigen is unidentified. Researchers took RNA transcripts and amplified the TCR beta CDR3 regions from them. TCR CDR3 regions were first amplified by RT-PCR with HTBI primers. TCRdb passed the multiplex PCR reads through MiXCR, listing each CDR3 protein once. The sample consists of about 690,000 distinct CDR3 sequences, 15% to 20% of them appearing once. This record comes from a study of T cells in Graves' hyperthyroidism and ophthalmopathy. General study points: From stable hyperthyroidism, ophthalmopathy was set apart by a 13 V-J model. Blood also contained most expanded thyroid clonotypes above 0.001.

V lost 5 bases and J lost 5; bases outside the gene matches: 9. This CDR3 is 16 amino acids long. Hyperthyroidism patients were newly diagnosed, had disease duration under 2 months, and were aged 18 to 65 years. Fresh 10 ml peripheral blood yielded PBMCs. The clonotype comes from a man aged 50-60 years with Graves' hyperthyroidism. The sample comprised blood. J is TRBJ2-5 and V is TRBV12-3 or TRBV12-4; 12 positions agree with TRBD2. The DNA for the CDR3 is TGTGCCAGCAGTCCCCGACTAGCGGGAGTTGGGGAGACCCAGTACTTC. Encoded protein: CASSPRLAGVGETQYF.